This passage covers 20 T cell receptor beta chains from one sample sequenced in a study of blood T cell repertoires in COVID-19. Clones were sequenced by immunoSEQ multiplex PCR, and TCRdb holds only the in-frame ones, with some missing. The sample carries fewer than 80,000 clones, about 70% recorded once. The sequencing input was peripheral blood. These receptors were obtained from a man in his sixties with acute or convalescent COVID-19.

The genes are TRBV6-5 and TRBJ2-3; the D gene is possibly TRBD2 (6 bases). CDR1 and CDR2 from the germline V gene are MNHEY and SVGAGI. The CDR3 has 13 residues. The V end was cut by 7 bases, the J end by 2 bases, with 10 bases between. Here the CDR3 reads CASKRDFTDTQYF. The CDR3 DNA reads as TGTGCCAGCAAACGGGACTTCACAGATACGCAGTATTTT.

The rearrangement links TRBV11-3 to TRBJ1-5, with 7 bases fitting TRBD1. Germline CDR1 and CDR2: SGHNT and YENEEA. The CDR3 loop spans 16 amino acids. The V gene end was trimmed by 5 bases and the J gene end by 3 bases; junction bases not matched to a gene: 10. The CDR3 DNA reads TGTGCCAGCAGCGCACAGGGGCCCCAAAACAATCAGCCCCAGCATTTT. Translating it yields CASSAQGPQNNQPQHF.

V gene TRBV6-2 or TRBV6-3 combines with J gene TRBJ2-3; 13 positions match TRBD2. Germline V gives CDR1 MNHEY, CDR2 SVGEGT. V shed 5 bases, J shed 4 bases, and the junction held 6 bases outside the gene matches. The CDR3 consists of 16 residues. The CDR3 spells CASSMTSGRSADTQYF. CDR3 DNA: TGTGCCAGCAGTATGACTAGCGGGAGGTCCGCAGATACGCAGTATTTT.

This chain links TRBV3-1 (or the pseudogene TRBV3-2) with TRBJ1-2; no definite D call. Looked up from germline, CDR1 is LGHDT and CDR2 is YNNKEL (reference sequence). The CDR3 totals 15 residues. V gave up 2 bases and J gave up 6 bases, with 16 bases separating them. The CDR3: CASSQSDGDGDGYTF. As DNA, the CDR3 is TGTGCCAGCAGCCAAAGCGACGGTGACGGGGATGGCTACACCTTC.

The chain uses TRBV6-5 and TRBJ1-5; TRBD1 matches 9 bases. V shed 6 bases and J 4 bases; nucleotides not matched to a gene: 4. This CDR3 has 14 residues. Germline V gene data show CDR1 as MNHEY and CDR2 as SVGAGI. The CDR3 loop reads CASRAGQGNQPQHF. The CDR3 nucleotides are TGTGCCAGCAGGGCGGGACAGGGTAATCAGCCCCAGCATTTT.

In DNA, the CDR3 is TGTGCCAGCAGCCAAGTGGGGGGGCCTGCGGATACGCAGTATTTT. This sequence encodes CASSQVGGPADTQYF. The chain couples TRBV3-1 (or the pseudogene TRBV3-2) to TRBJ2-3, with a possible D match to TRBD2 (7 bases). This CDR3 has 15 amino acids. Germline assignment: CDR1 LGHDT and CDR2 YNNKEL (reference sequence). Trimming shortened V by 1 base and J by 6 bases, and 14 bases separated the two germline ends.

This clone was counted once. The chain carries TRBV5-1 and TRBJ1-1, with D perhaps TRBD1 (5 bases). This CDR3 region has 16 residues. V was trimmed by 0 bases and J by 6 bases, leaving 18 bases between them. From germline, CDR1 is SGHRS and CDR2 YFSETQ. CDR3 sequence reads: CASSLDGQGTTSEAFF. In DNA, the CDR3 is TGCGCCAGCAGCTTGGACGGTCAGGGCACTACATCTGAAGCTTTCTTT.

The CDR3 DNA follows: TGTGCCAGTAGTGATGACAGGTTAGAGACCCAGTACTTC. Protein product: CASSDDRLETQYF. The V and J genes are TRBV19 and TRBJ2-5, with D possibly being TRBD1 (6 bases). The CDR3 extends over 13 amino acids. The ends were cut back, 5 bases at V and 4 bases at J, with 11 bases in the middle. The V gene's germline CDR1 is LNHDA and CDR2 SQIVND (reference sequence).

This clone was counted between two and nine times. This chain links TRBV25-1 with TRBJ2-2; D not certain. V lost 5 bases, J lost 1 base, and 8 bases lay in between. Germline CDR1 reads MGHDK; CDR2 reads SYGVNS. This CDR3 has 14 residues. The CDR3 protein is CASSNRLNTGELFF. CDR3 nucleotide sequence: TGTGCCAGCAGTAATCGACTGAACACCGGGGAGCTGTTTTTT.

The chain uses TRBV7-2 and TRBJ2-1, with 7 nucleotides matching TRBD2. The CDR3 spans 14 residues. V lost 5 bases to trimming and J lost 5 bases; unmatched junction nucleotides: 6. Germline assignment: CDR1 SGHTA and CDR2 FQGNSA. The CDR3 nucleotides are TGTGCCAGCAGCATAAGCGGGGAAAACAATGAGCAGTTCTTC. This sequence encodes CASSISGENNEQFF.

The V call is TRBV27, the J call TRBJ2-7; TRBD2 might be the D (7 bases). This CDR3 is 14 amino acids long. Per the germline V gene, CDR1 is MNHEY and CDR2 is SMNVEV (reference sequence). Trimming left V 8 bases short and J 7 bases short, with 21 bases between. CDR3 region: CASSRGGQGKEQYF. The CDR3 DNA reads TGTGCCAGCTCCAGGGGAGGGCAGGGTAAAGAGCAGTACTTC.

This clone was observed once. The rearrangement links TRBV6-6 to TRBJ2-2, with 10 bases fitting TRBD1. CDR1 and CDR2 (germline): MNHNY, SVGAGI (reference sequence). This CDR3 has 13 amino acids. With V trimmed by 5 bases and J by 10 bases, 4 bases remained unmatched. The CDR3, as DNA: TGTGCCAGCAGTGACAGGGGGCGGCAGGAGCTGTTTTTT. This gives the protein CASSDRGRQELFF.

This clone was seen a single time. The chain combines TRBV5-1 with TRBJ1-2, with a tentative D call TRBD1 (6 bases). Germline values: CDR1 SGHRS, CDR2 YFSETQ. Trimming removed 4 bases from V and 5 bases from J, with 18 bases in between. The CDR3 extends over 15 amino acids. CDR3 sequence: CASSPNLGGGYGYTF. The DNA of the CDR3 is TGCGCCAGCAGCCCCAACTTAGGGGGGGGTTATGGCTACACCTTC. Full variable domain (outside the CDR3, taken from reference TRBV5-1 and TRBJ1-2): KAGVTQTPRYLIKTRGQQVTLSCSPISGHRSVSWYQQTPGQGLQFLFEYFSETQRNKGNFPGRFSGRQFSNSRSEMNVSTLELGDSALYLCASSPNLGGGYGYTFGSGTRLTVV.

The chain uses TRBV10-2 and TRBJ2-3; the match to TRBD2 covers 8 bases. This CDR3 comprises 21 residues. Germline values: CDR1 WSHSY, CDR2 SAAADI. J gave up 0 bases and V 0 bases, and 17 bases lay outside the gene matches. The CDR3 DNA reads TGCGCCAGCAGTGAGTCGAAGGTTATCGGGGGGGGCATAGCTAGCACAGATACGCAGTATTTT. This translates into CASSESKVIGGGIASTDTQYF.

The chain uses TRBV2 and TRBJ2-7, with D unresolved. Germline loops: CDR1 SNHLY, CDR2 FYNNEI. V was trimmed by 1 base and J by 4 bases, leaving 8 bases between them. This CDR3 is built from 13 residues. The CDR3 region is CASSEGDLYEQYV. CDR3 DNA: TGTGCCAGCAGTGAAGGCGATCTTTACGAGCAGTACGTC.

The chain joins TRBV2 to TRBJ1-2, with D perhaps TRBD1 (5 bases). The CDR3 spans 14 residues. Germline V gives CDR1 SNHLY, CDR2 FYNNEI. V gave up 8 bases and J gave up 6 bases, with 19 bases separating them. The CDR3 DNA reads as TGTGCCAGCGTCTCAGGACATACCGCAGATGGCTACACCTTC. Protein: CASVSGHTADGYTF. The variable domain in full, completed from reference TRBV2 and TRBJ1-2, reads EPEVTQTPSHQVTQMGQEVILRCVPISNHLYFYWYRQILGQKVEFLVSFYNNEISEKSEIFDDQFSVERPDGSNFTLKIRSTKLEDSAMYFCASVSGHTADGYTFGSGTRLTVV.

This clone was found many times. This chain links TRBV6-5 with TRBJ2-7; tentative D call: TRBD1 (5 bases). CDR1 and CDR2 (germline): MNHEY, SVGAGI. This CDR3 contains 12 residues. V dropped 8 bases and J dropped 5 bases, with 13 bases sitting between them. The CDR3 protein is CASARQLDEQYF. Here the CDR3 DNA reads TGTGCCAGCGCAAGACAGCTTGACGAGCAGTACTTC.

A few counts support this clone. The chain recombines TRBV30 with TRBJ1-6; a possible D gene is TRBD1 (6 bases). Trimming took 4 bases from V and 10 from J, leaving 17 bases between them. This CDR3 has 14 residues. Germline V gene data show CDR1 as GTSNPN and CDR2 as SVGIG (reference sequence). The CDR3 reads CAWNIGGAESPLHF. CDR3 bases: TGTGCCTGGAATATCGGGGGGGCTGAGTCACCCCTCCACTTT.

This clone was detected once. V usage is TRBV19 and J usage is TRBJ2-5, with 9 positions matching TRBD2. CDR1 LNHDA and CDR2 SQIVND come from the germline V gene (reference sequence). CDR3 length: 19 amino acids. V was clipped by 8 bases and J by 1 base; unmatched bases: 20. The CDR3 DNA reads as TGTGCCAGTTCCCTAGTGAGAGCTAGCGGGGACCTCTTCCAAGAGACCCAGTACTTC. Amino acid sequence: CASSLVRASGDLFQETQYF. The full variable domain, with the rest looked up from reference TRBV19 and TRBJ2-5, is DGGITQSPKYLFRKEGQNVTLSCEQNLNHDAMYWYRQDPGQGLRLIYYSQIVNDFQKGDIAEGYSVSREKKESFPLTVTSAQKNPTAFYLCASSLVRASGDLFQETQYFGPGTRLLVL.

J is TRBJ2-1 and V is TRBV5-1; 8 bases agree with TRBD2. The CDR3 is 19 amino acids. V lost 4 bases to trimming and J lost 0 bases; unmatched junction nucleotides: 15. CDR1 SGHRS and CDR2 YFSETQ come from the germline V gene. The CDR3 DNA is TGCGCCAGCAGCCTGCGGGGGGCTCTCAGTGGCTACTCCTACAATGAGCAGTTCTTC. Amino acids: CASSLRGALSGYSYNEQFF. The complete variable domain, with remaining parts taken from reference TRBV5-1 and TRBJ2-1, reads KAGVTQTPRYLIKTRGQQVTLSCSPISGHRSVSWYQQTPGQGLQFLFEYFSETQRNKGNFPGRFSGRQFSNSRSEMNVSTLELGDSALYLCASSLRGALSGYSYNEQFFGPGTRLTVL.